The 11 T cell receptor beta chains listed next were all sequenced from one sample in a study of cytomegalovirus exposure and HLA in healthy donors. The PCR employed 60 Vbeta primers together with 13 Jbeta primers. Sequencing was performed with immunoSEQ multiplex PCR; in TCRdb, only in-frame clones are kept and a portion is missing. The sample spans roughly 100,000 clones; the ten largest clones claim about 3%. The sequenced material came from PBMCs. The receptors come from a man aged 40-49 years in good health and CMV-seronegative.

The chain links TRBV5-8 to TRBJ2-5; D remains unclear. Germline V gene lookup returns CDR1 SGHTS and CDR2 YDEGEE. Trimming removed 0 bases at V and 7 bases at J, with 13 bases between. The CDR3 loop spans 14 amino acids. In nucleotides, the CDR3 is TGTGCCAGCAGCTTGGGATTTGCCACCGGGACCCAGTACTTC. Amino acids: CASSLGFATGTQYF.

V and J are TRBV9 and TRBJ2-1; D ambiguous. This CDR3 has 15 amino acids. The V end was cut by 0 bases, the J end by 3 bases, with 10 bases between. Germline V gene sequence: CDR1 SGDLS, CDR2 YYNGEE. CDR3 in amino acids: CASSVGSPGYNEQFF. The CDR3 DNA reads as TGTGCCAGCAGCGTAGGAAGTCCGGGCTACAATGAGCAGTTCTTC.

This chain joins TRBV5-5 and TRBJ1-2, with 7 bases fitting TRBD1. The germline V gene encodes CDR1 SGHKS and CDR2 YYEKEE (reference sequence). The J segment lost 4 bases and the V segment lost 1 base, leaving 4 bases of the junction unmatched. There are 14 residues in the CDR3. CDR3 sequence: CASSLWGQTYGYTF. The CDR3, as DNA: TGTGCCAGCAGCTTGTGGGGACAGACCTATGGCTACACCTTC.

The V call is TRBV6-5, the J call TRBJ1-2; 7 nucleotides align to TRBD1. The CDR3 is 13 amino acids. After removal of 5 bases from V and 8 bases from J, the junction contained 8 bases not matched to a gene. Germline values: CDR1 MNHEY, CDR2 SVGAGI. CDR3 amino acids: CASSKTGAWGYTF. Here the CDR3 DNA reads TGTGCCAGCAGTAAAACAGGGGCCTGGGGCTACACCTTC.

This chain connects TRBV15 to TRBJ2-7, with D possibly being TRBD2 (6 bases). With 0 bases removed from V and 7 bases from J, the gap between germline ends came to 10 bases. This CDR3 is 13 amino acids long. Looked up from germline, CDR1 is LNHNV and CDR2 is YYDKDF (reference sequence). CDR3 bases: TGTGCCACCAGCAGAGAGCGGGCGGGGGAGCAGTACTTC. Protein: CATSRERAGEQYF.

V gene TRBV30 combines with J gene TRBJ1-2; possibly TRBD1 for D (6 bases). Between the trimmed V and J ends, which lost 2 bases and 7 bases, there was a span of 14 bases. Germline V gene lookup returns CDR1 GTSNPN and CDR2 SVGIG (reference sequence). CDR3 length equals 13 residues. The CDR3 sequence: CAWSRAGDGGYTF. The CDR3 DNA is TGTGCCTGGAGTAGGGCAGGGGATGGTGGCTACACCTTC.

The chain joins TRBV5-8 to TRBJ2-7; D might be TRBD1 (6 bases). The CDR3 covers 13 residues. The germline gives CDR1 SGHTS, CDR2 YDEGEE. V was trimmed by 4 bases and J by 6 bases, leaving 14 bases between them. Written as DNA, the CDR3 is TGTGCCAGCAGCCCTAGTACAGGGAGCGAGCAGTACTTC. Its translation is CASSPSTGSEQYF.

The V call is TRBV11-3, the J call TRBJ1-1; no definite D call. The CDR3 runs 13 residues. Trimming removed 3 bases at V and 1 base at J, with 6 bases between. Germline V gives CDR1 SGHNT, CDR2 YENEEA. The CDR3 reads CASSFTKNTEAFF. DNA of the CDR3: TGTGCCAGCAGCTTCACAAAGAACACTGAAGCTTTCTTT.

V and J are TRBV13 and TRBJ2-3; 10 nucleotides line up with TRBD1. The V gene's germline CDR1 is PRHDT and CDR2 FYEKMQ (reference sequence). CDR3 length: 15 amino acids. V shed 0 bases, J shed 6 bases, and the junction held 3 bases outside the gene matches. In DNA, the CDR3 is TGTGCCAGCAGCTTAGGGACAGGGGGCGCGGATACGCAGTATTTT. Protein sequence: CASSLGTGGADTQYF.

CDR3 sequence reads: CASSATGSSGELFF. The CDR3 region has the DNA TGTGCCAGCAGCGCGACAGGGAGCTCCGGGGAGCTGTTTTTT. The rearrangement links TRBV2 to TRBJ2-2, with TRBD1 matching 7 bases. CDR3 length: 14 residues. V trimming: 6 bases; J trimming: 6 bases; junction bases outside the gene matches: 7. Germline CDR1 reads SNHLY; CDR2 reads FYNNEI.

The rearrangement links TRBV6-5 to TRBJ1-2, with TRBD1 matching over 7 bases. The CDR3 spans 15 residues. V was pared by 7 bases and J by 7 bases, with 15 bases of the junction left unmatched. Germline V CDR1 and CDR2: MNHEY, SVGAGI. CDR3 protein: CASTITRGGGFGYTF. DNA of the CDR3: TGTGCCAGCACGATTACTCGTGGAGGGGGCTTTGGCTACACCTTC.